This T cell receptor beta chain was recovered during a study of T cells in Graves' hyperthyroidism and ophthalmopathy (dated by TCRdb to the late 2010s). In terms of the full investigation: Peripheral blood was collected at initial diagnosis, before any treatment. TCR V-J signatures able to tell the groups apart were searched for in a discovery cohort of 100 patients, of whom over 40 had Graves' ophthalmopathy and about 60 had stable Graves' hyperthyroidism. Prospective prediction of ophthalmopathy was tested in an independent validation cohort consisting of some 19 hyperthyroidism patients and some 17 patients who later progressed to ophthalmopathy. The 100 or so discovery patients were divided at random into training and test sets in a 7:3 ratio. The study also compared thyroid tissue and blood T-cell repertoires from several Graves' hyperthyroidism patients. Once sampling was done, hyperthyroidism patients were given methimazole at a starting dose of 30 mg daily, whereas ophthalmopathy patients were given high-dose intravenous methylprednisolone. According to the paper, TCR Vbeta CDR3 sequencing was carried out on roughly 130 peripheral blood samples, which came from around 43 ophthalmopathy, approximately 78 hyperthyroidism and approximately 17 progressor patients. The investigation overall reported the following: A 13 V-J signature model separated ophthalmopathy from stable hyperthyroidism, with approximately 87% sensitivity and about 81% specificity in cross-validation and 80%/75% in testing. In validation, the model predicted progression to ophthalmopathy with approximately 71% sensitivity and about 72% specificity, a median of roughly seven months before onset. No statistical method was used to set the sample size in advance, and investigators knew the group allocation. Blood samples also contained most of the expanded thyroid clonotypes (frequency above 0.001), which suggests that blood repertoires may reflect thyroid immune responses.

TCR beta CDR3 regions were amplified from RNA transcripts. The first round of RT-PCR for the TCR CDR3 was performed with the HTBI primer set and the Qiagen OneStep RT-PCR kit. The libraries were constructed in a second round of multiplex PCR and then size-selected and purified. The libraries were sequenced on an Illumina HiSeq2000 using paired-end 100 bp reads. As for how the authors treated the data: SOAPnuke was used to process the raw data, with reads discarded if the reads contained adapters or uncalled bases, had a mean Phred below 15, or lacked an exact constant-primer or identifier match. COPE v1.2.5 was used to merge high-quality paired reads, and clonotypes were defined as unique nucleotide sequences. Clonotypes were aligned to IMGT TRBV, TRBD and TRBJ reference segments using MiTCR v1.1. Analysis was restricted to V-J combinations with a frequency above 0.0001, which covered 99% to 99.2% of repertoires. The TCS score was defined as F50 (clonal expansion) divided by E x V (chaos), with BLOSUM62-based TCRdist calculated between CDR3 peptides within each V-J. Welch's t-statistics and random forest reduced 500 to 550 V-J features to 10 to 15, which were used in a naive Bayes classifier (R e1071). Thyroid-blood repertoire similarity was quantified with the Morisita-Horn index. TCRdb reworked the public reads: Q25 trimming with fastp, MiXCR clone assembly, productive beta chains retained. Entries that share a CDR3 protein sequence are merged under the most common genes and DNA. The V and J calls reflect TCRdb's pipeline rather than the authors' work. This sample comprises roughly 800,000 distinct CDR3 sequences, 38% of them detected only once. The ten most abundant clones make up about 8.9% of the sample.

Graves' hyperthyroidism was defined as stable when no progression to ophthalmopathy occurred over 18 months of follow-up. Hyperthyroidism patients were newly diagnosed, with disease duration under 2 months, and aged 18 to 65 years. Any patient with an uncontrolled infection, another autoimmune disease, pregnancy or lactation was excluded. Diagnoses were based on clinical symptoms, serum thyroxine and TRAb, thyroid ultrasound and orbital computed tomography. PBMCs were isolated from 7.5 to 10 ml of fresh peripheral blood by Ficoll-Paque density gradient centrifugation. Total RNA was extracted with Trizol reagent, and quality was checked on an Agilent 2100 Bioanalyzer. Its CDR3 holds 14 amino acids, cysteine through phenylalanine. Only the CDR3 portion is preserved as DNA: 42 bases, with reading frame beginning at the first base. Clipping removes 5 bases from V and 4 bases from J, with 7 as the unmatched junction base count. The germline V gene yields MDHEN for CDR1 and SYDVKM for CDR2.

In the case of this clonotype: Its cognate antigen has yet to be identified. The input lacks base qualities; no much larger clone sits a single base away.

The source material was blood. This clonotype was sampled from a man aged 18 to 30 with Graves' hyperthyroidism. The chain was built from TRBV28 and TRBJ1-1; the junction holds 7 bases that match TRBD1. The nucleotide sequence reads as follows: TGTGCCAGCAGTCACAGGGGTTTCTCCACTGAAGCTTTCTTT. Its protein reads: CASSHRGFSTEAFF.